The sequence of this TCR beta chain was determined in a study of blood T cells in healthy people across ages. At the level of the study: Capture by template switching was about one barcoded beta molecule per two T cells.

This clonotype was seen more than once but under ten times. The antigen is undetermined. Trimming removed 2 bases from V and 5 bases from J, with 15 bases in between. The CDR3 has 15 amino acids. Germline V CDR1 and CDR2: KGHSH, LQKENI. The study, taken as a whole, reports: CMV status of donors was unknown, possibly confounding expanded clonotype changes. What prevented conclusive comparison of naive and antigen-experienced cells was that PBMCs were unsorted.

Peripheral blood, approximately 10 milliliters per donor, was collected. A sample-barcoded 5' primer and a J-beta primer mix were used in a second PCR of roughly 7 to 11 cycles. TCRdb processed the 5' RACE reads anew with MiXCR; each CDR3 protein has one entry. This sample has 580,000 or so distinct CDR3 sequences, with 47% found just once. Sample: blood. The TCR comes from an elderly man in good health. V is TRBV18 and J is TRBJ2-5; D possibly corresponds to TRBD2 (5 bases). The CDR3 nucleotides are TGTGCCAGCTCACCAGAACTAGAACGTTTTGAGACCCAGTACTTC. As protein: CASSPELERFETQYF.